These T cell receptor beta chains were read from a single sample in a study of control samples from healthy donors and cancer patients. Clones were read by immunoSEQ multiplex PCR, and TCRdb kept only the in-frame ones, dropping some. Among approximately 150,000 clones listed, under 96% were seen once. Sequencing used blood. These receptors were taken from a woman in her 30s in good health. Both conserved end residues are part of each CDR3. A D gene is named only where the DNA matches it firmly.

V gene: TRBV30; J gene: TRBJ1-2; D gene: .; CDR3 protein: CAWANYGYTF; CDR3 DNA: TGTGCCTGGGCTAACTATGGCTACACCTTC
V gene: TRBV27; J gene: TRBJ2-3; D gene: .; CDR3 protein: CASSKDYSTDTQYF; CDR3 DNA: TGTGCCAGCAGTAAGGACTATAGCACAGATACGCAGTATTTT
V gene: TRBV7-2; J gene: TRBJ1-2; D gene: TRBD1; CDR3 protein: CASSLARARGSYGYTF; CDR3 DNA: TGTGCCAGCAGCTTAGCTCGAGCCAGGGGGTCCTATGGCTACACCTTC
V gene: TRBV2; J gene: TRBJ2-6; D gene: .; CDR3 protein: CASNRASGANVLTF; CDR3 DNA: TGTGCCAGTAACCGGGCATCTGGGGCCAACGTCCTGACTTTC
V gene: TRBV5-1; J gene: TRBJ2-1; D gene: TRBD2; CDR3 protein: CASSWTSGIHNEQFF; CDR3 DNA: TGCGCCAGCAGCTGGACTAGCGGGATCCACAATGAGCAGTTCTTC
V gene: TRBV7-2; J gene: TRBJ2-7; D gene: TRBD2; CDR3 protein: CASSLVGTSGGGEQYF; CDR3 DNA: TGTGCCAGCAGCTTAGTTGGGACTAGCGGGGGCGGCGAGCAGTACTTC
V gene: TRBV20-1; J gene: TRBJ1-3; D gene: .; CDR3 protein: CSASNGPSSGNTIYF; CDR3 DNA: TGCAGTGCTAGTAACGGACCGTCCTCTGGAAACACCATATATTTT
V gene: TRBV29-1; J gene: TRBJ1-1; D gene: TRBD1; CDR3 protein: CSVVRTGRSTEAFF; CDR3 DNA: TGCAGCGTGGTCCGGACAGGGAGGTCCACTGAAGCTTTCTTT
V gene: TRBV19; J gene: TRBJ2-1; D gene: TRBD2; CDR3 protein: CASGGNSYNEQFF; CDR3 DNA: TGTGCCTCGGGAGGGAACTCCTACAATGAGCAGTTCTTC
V gene: TRBV6-1; J gene: TRBJ2-2; D gene: .; CDR3 protein: CASSETGTSGELFF; CDR3 DNA: TGTGCCAGCAGTGAGACCGGGACCTCCGGGGAGCTGTTTTTT
V gene: TRBV5-1; J gene: TRBJ2-5; D gene: .; CDR3 protein: CASSSLQETQYF; CDR3 DNA: TGCGCCAGCAGCTCCTTACAAGAGACCCAGTACTTC
V gene: TRBV9; J gene: TRBJ1-5; D gene: TRBD1; CDR3 protein: CASSDGTGRNQPQHF; CDR3 DNA: TGTGCCAGCAGCGACGGGACAGGGAGAAATCAGCCCCAGCATTTT
V gene: TRBV18; J gene: TRBJ1-2; D gene: TRBD1; CDR3 protein: CASSPLGTGPFDYGYTF; CDR3 DNA: TGTGCCAGCTCACCACTCGGGACAGGGCCTTTCGACTATGGCTACACCTTC
V gene: TRBV20-1; J gene: TRBJ2-7; D gene: TRBD1; CDR3 protein: CSASDRDRVYEQYF; CDR3 DNA: TGCAGTGCTAGTGACCGGGACAGGGTTTACGAGCAGTACTTC
V gene: TRBV6-5; J gene: TRBJ2-1; D gene: TRBD2; CDR3 protein: CASIITSGPYNEQFF; CDR3 DNA: TGTGCCAGCATTATAACTAGCGGGCCCTACAATGAGCAGTTCTTC
V gene: TRBV15; J gene: TRBJ2-7; D gene: .; CDR3 protein: CATSRDELGYEQYF; CDR3 DNA: TGTGCCACCAGCAGAGATGAGTTGGGCTACGAGCAGTACTTC
V gene: TRBV20-1; J gene: TRBJ2-7; D gene: TRBD2; CDR3 protein: CSASTPRGLAGGPELSREQYF; CDR3 DNA: TGCAGTGCTAGTACCCCCCGGGGTCTAGCGGGAGGGCCAGAATTAAGTCGCGAGCAGTACTTC
V gene: TRBV14; J gene: TRBJ1-1; D gene: .; CDR3 protein: CASSQGYRREAFF; CDR3 DNA: TGTGCCAGCAGCCAAGGTTACCGGCGAGAAGCTTTCTTT
V gene: TRBV27; J gene: TRBJ1-6; D gene: .; CDR3 protein: CASSPRVSDADSPLHF; CDR3 DNA: TGTGCCAGCAGTCCCCGAGTGTCTGATGCTGATTCACCCCTCCACTTT
V gene: TRBV5-1; J gene: TRBJ2-1; D gene: .; CDR3 protein: CASSREDNEQFF; CDR3 DNA: TGCGCCAGCAGCCGAGAGGACAATGAGCAGTTCTTC
V gene: TRBV27; J gene: TRBJ1-2; D gene: .; CDR3 protein: CASRDRLNYGYTF; CDR3 DNA: TGTGCCAGCAGAGACAGGTTAAACTATGGCTACACCTTC
V gene: TRBV7-9; J gene: TRBJ1-1; D gene: .; CDR3 protein: CASSLAATEAFF; CDR3 DNA: TGTGCCAGCAGCTTAGCGGCCACTGAAGCTTTCTTT
V gene: TRBV15; J gene: TRBJ1-2; D gene: TRBD1; CDR3 protein: CATSRDRQGRGYTF; CDR3 DNA: TGTGCCACCAGCAGAGATCGACAGGGACGCGGCTACACCTTC
V gene: TRBV28; J gene: TRBJ1-4; D gene: TRBD1; CDR3 protein: CASRQPRGTLGKLFF; CDR3 DNA: TGTGCCAGCAGGCAACCCAGGGGGACCTTGGGAAAACTGTTTTTT
V gene: TRBV19; J gene: TRBJ1-2; D gene: TRBD1; CDR3 protein: CASSIRGQGRIYGYTF; CDR3 DNA: TGTGCCAGTAGTATAAGGGGACAGGGCCGGATCTATGGCTACACCTTC
V gene: TRBV9; J gene: TRBJ1-1; D gene: .; CDR3 protein: CASSGGNTEAFF; CDR3 DNA: TGTGCCAGCAGCGGCGGTAACACTGAAGCTTTCTTT
V gene: TRBV28; J gene: TRBJ2-7; D gene: .; CDR3 protein: CASRRTHTYEQYF; CDR3 DNA: TGTGCCAGCAGGAGGACACACACCTACGAGCAGTACTTC
V gene: TRBV5-8; J gene: TRBJ1-1; D gene: TRBD1; CDR3 protein: CASSSGLGTGHTEAFF; CDR3 DNA: TGTGCCAGCAGCTCCGGGCTCGGGACAGGGCACACTGAAGCTTTCTTT
V gene: TRBV12-5; J gene: TRBJ2-3; D gene: .; CDR3 protein: CASGLASKDTIPTDTQYF; CDR3 DNA: TGTGCTAGTGGTTTGGCCTCCAAAGACACCATCCCTACAGATACGCAGTATTTT
V gene: TRBV9; J gene: TRBJ2-5; D gene: .; CDR3 protein: CASSVSSETQYF; CDR3 DNA: TGTGCCAGCAGCGTGAGTTCGGAGACCCAGTACTTC
V gene: TRBV11-2; J gene: TRBJ2-2; D gene: .; CDR3 protein: CASSSVAGELFF; CDR3 DNA: TGTGCCAGCAGCTCGGTTGCCGGGGAGCTGTTTTTT
V gene: TRBV29-1; J gene: TRBJ1-1; D gene: .; CDR3 protein: CSVEQGYSSEAFF; CDR3 DNA: TGCAGCGTCGAACAGGGTTATAGCTCTGAAGCTTTCTTT